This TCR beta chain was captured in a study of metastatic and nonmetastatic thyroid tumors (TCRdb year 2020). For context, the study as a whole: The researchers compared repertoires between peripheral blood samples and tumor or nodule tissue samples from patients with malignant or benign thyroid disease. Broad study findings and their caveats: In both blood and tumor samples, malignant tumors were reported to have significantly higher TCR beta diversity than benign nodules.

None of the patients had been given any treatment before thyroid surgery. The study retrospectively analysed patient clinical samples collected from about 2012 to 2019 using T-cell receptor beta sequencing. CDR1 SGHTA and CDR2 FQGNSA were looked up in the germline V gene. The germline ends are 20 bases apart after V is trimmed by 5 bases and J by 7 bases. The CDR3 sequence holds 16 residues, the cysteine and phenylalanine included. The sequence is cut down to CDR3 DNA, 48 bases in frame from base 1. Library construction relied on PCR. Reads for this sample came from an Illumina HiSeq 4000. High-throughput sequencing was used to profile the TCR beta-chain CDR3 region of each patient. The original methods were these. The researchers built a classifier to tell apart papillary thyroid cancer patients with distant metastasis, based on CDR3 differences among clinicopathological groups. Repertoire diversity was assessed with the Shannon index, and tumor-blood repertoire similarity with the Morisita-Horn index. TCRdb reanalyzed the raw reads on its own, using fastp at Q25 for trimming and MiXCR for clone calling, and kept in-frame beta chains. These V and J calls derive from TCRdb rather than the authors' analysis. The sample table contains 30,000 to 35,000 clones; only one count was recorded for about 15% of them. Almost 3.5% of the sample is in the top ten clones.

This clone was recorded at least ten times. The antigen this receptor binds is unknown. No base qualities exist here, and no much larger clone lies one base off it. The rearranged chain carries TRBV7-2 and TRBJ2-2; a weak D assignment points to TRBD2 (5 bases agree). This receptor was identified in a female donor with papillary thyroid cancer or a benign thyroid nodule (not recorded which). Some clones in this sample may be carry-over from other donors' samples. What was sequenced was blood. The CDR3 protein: CASSQRQRDGVGELFF. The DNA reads TGTGCCAGCAGCCAACGTCAGAGGGATGGTGTCGGGGAGCTGTTTTTT.